Listed below are T cell receptor beta chains from one sample, sequenced in a study of cytomegalovirus exposure and HLA in healthy donors. Sequencing used immunoSEQ multiplex PCR; TCRdb keeps in-frame clones, though not all of them. The ten most abundant clones cover 0.85% to 1% of a sample with around 140,000 clones. Sequencing used PBMCs. Source of these receptors: a male donor in good health and CMV-seronegative. Both conserved end residues are part of each CDR3. The D gene is left open where the match is weak.

j_gene	d_gene	v_gene	CDR3aa	CDR3nt
TRBJ1-1	TRBD1	TRBV7-9	CASSLPITGGDAEAFF	TGTGCCAGCAGCTTACCCATTACAGGGGGCGACGCTGAAGCTTTCTTT
TRBJ2-1	TRBD2	TRBV27	CASSQLAGVYNEQFF	TGTGCCAGCAGTCAACTAGCGGGAGTCTACAATGAGCAGTTCTTC
TRBJ2-7	TRBD1	TRBV28	CASSPLFGQGGYEQYF	TGTGCCAGCAGTCCGTTGTTCGGACAGGGTGGATACGAGCAGTACTTC
TRBJ2-7	NA	TRBV27	CASSSDSSYEQYF	TGTGCCAGCAGTTCGGACAGTTCCTACGAGCAGTACTTC
TRBJ1-1	NA	TRBV30	CAWSGRLSGNTEAFF	TGTGCCTGGAGTGGCCGGCTCTCAGGGAACACTGAAGCTTTCTTT
TRBJ1-2	NA	TRBV6-5	CASRLDVLYGYTF	TGTGCCAGCAGACTAGACGTCCTCTATGGCTACACCTTC
TRBJ2-1	NA	TRBV9	CASSVVISGEQFF	TGTGCCAGCAGCGTAGTAATCAGCGGTGAGCAGTTCTTC
TRBJ2-6	TRBD1	TRBV9	CASSVTGGLSGANVLTF	TGTGCCAGCAGCGTGACAGGGGGTCTCTCTGGGGCCAACGTCCTGACTTTC
TRBJ2-7	NA	TRBV7-3	CASSPSHGYEQYF	TGTGCCAGCAGCCCAAGCCACGGTTACGAGCAGTACTTC
TRBJ2-7	TRBD2	TRBV5-1	CASSLELAGLGEQYF	TGCGCCAGCAGCTTGGAACTAGCGGGGTTAGGTGAGCAGTACTTC
TRBJ2-5	NA	TRBV6-5	CASSTGAARTQYF	TGTGCCAGCAGTACTGGGGCAGCGCGGACCCAGTACTTC
TRBJ1-2	TRBD1	TRBV30	CAWDRTGVNYGYTF	TGTGCCTGGGACCGGACAGGCGTTAACTATGGCTACACCTTC
TRBJ2-3	NA	TRBV9	CASTSGNTDTQYF	TGTGCCAGCACGAGCGGTAACACAGATACGCAGTATTTT
TRBJ1-2	NA	TRBV27	CASSLTPEVNYGYTF	TGTGCCAGCAGTTTAACCCCGGAGGTGAACTATGGCTACACCTTC
TRBJ1-2	NA	TRBV4-2	CASSQERREGYGYTF	TGTGCCAGCAGCCAAGAGCGCAGGGAAGGGTATGGCTACACCTTC
TRBJ2-5	NA	TRBV28	CATLEMVAAQETQYF	TGTGCCACCTTAGAGATGGTAGCGGCTCAAGAGACCCAGTACTTC
TRBJ1-3	NA	TRBV5-5	CASSFEGRSSGNTIYF	TGTGCCAGCAGCTTTGAGGGTCGAAGCTCTGGAAACACCATATATTTT
TRBJ2-7	TRBD2	TRBV7-8	CASSLAGGDLYEQYF	TGTGCCAGCAGCTTAGCGGGAGGGGATCTCTACGAGCAGTACTTC